This paragraph reports one TCR beta chain. Its antigen is not known. The time point here: patch test 3, about 24 weeks after DPC sensitization. Treatment: therapeutic diphenylcyclopropenone sensitization with weekly scalp DPC. Donation of samples came from alopecia patients who were 18 to 70 years old and suitable for DPC. V shed 5 bases, J shed 4 bases, and the junction held 9 bases outside the gene matches. CDR3 size: 15 residues. Germline assignment: CDR1 MDHEN and CDR2 SYDVKM. The data originate from a study of human T cells and chemical hapten exposure. Study details: Patients were given diphenylcyclopropenone on the scalp weekly across the roughly 24-week study. Study outcomes and limitations: Relative to controls, expanded TCRs formed significantly more large CDR3 similarity clusters.

Unique molecular identifiers were linked by the library to individual cDNA molecules. TCRdb analysed the RACE reads with MiXCR anew, one entry per CDR3 protein. The sample records some 96,000 distinct CDR3 sequences, about 28% being singletons. This chain joins TRBV28 and TRBJ2-7, with 9 bases matching TRBD2. This sample comprised whole blood, obtained in connection with sensitization to the hapten diphenylcyclopropenone (DPC). The receptor comes from a man aged 35-49 years with alopecia areata. Some clones in this sample may be carry-over from other donors' samples. CDR3 residues: CASSPTIAGVYEQYF. In DNA form, the CDR3 reads TGTGCCAGCAGTCCTACGATAGCGGGAGTGTACGAGCAGTACTTC.